These T cell receptor beta chains were read from a single sample in a study of blood T cell repertoires in COVID-19. TCRdb's table, derived via immunoSEQ multiplex PCR, lists solely in-frame clones and lacks some. Of tens of thousands of clones listed, less than 85% are singletons. Sequencing used peripheral blood. The receptors originated from a human donor in a cohort sampled during active COVID-19. Each CDR3 is given with its conserved first and last residue. The D gene is left open where the match is weak. Size values are once, few and many counts, or a class for expanded clones, and some rows have none.

D gene: -; clone size: -; V gene: TRBV4-3; J gene: TRBJ2-6; CDR3 DNA: TGCGCCAGCAGCCAAGAGGGCGCGACGACTGGGGCCAACGTCCTGACTTTC; CDR3 protein: CASSQEGATTGANVLTF
D gene: TRBD1; clone size: -; V gene: TRBV30; J gene: TRBJ1-2; CDR3 DNA: TGTGCCTGGAAGGACAGGGTCGGAAACTATGGCTACACCTTC; CDR3 protein: CAWKDRVGNYGYTF
D gene: -; clone size: -; V gene: TRBV9; J gene: TRBJ1-3; CDR3 DNA: TGTGCCAGCAGCTCCCAAGGTTGGAGGTCTGGAAACACCATATATTTT; CDR3 protein: CASSSQGWRSGNTIYF
D gene: TRBD1; clone size: once; V gene: TRBV18; J gene: TRBJ1-1; CDR3 DNA: TGTGCCACCCACGGACAGGAGACTTTGATGAACACTGAAGCTTTCTTT; CDR3 protein: CATHGQETLMNTEAFF
D gene: TRBD2; clone size: once; V gene: TRBV30; J gene: TRBJ2-3; CDR3 DNA: TGTGCCTGGAGTCCTTCCGCTTGGCGGGAGTGGGCAGATACGCAGTATTTT; CDR3 protein: CAWSPSAWREWADTQYF
D gene: -; clone size: -; V gene: TRBV18; J gene: TRBJ2-3; CDR3 DNA: TGTGCCAGCTCACCAGGGGGCAGGACAGATACGCAGTATTTT; CDR3 protein: CASSPGGRTDTQYF
D gene: -; clone size: -; V gene: TRBV24-1; J gene: TRBJ2-2; CDR3 DNA: TGTGCCACCAGTGATCTACTAGCCCCCGGGGAGCTGTTTTTT; CDR3 protein: CATSDLLAPGELFF
D gene: -; clone size: -; V gene: TRBV27; J gene: TRBJ2-1; CDR3 DNA: TGTGCCAGCAAGAGAAGGCGGGAAATCAATGAGCAGTTCTTC; CDR3 protein: CASKRRREINEQFF
D gene: -; clone size: few; V gene: TRBV7-9; J gene: TRBJ1-2; CDR3 DNA: TGTGCCAGCTCTCTCCCTGTTGGCTACACCTTC; CDR3 protein: CASSLPVGYTF
D gene: TRBD2; clone size: -; V gene: TRBV5-1; J gene: TRBJ2-3; CDR3 DNA: TGCGCCAGCACCCTAGCGGGGGGAACAGATACGCAGTATTTT; CDR3 protein: CASTLAGGTDTQYF
D gene: TRBD2; clone size: -; V gene: TRBV7-9; J gene: TRBJ2-1; CDR3 DNA: TGTGCCAGCAGCCCCGAGCGGGGTACTACCTCCCGCTCCTACAATGAGCAGTTCTTC; CDR3 protein: CASSPERGTTSRSYNEQFF
D gene: TRBD2; clone size: -; V gene: TRBV19; J gene: TRBJ2-3; CDR3 DNA: TGTGCCAGTAGTAGACTAGCGGGAAGAGCTGATACGCAGTATTTT; CDR3 protein: CASSRLAGRADTQYF
D gene: -; clone size: -; V gene: TRBV19; J gene: TRBJ2-7; CDR3 DNA: TGTGCCAGTAGTACCTCCGGGACTTCGAGGCAGTACTTC; CDR3 protein: CASSTSGTSRQYF
D gene: -; clone size: medium-sized; V gene: TRBV12-2; J gene: TRBJ2-7; CDR3 DNA: TGTGCAAGTCGCACTCGTCTAGGGACATACCTGACCTACGAGCAGTACTTC; CDR3 protein: CASRTRLGTYLTYEQYF
D gene: TRBD2; clone size: -; V gene: TRBV4-1; J gene: TRBJ2-3; CDR3 DNA: TGCGCCAGCAGCCAAGGGTCTGCGGGAGGGCGTGAAGATACGCAGTATTTT; CDR3 protein: CASSQGSAGGREDTQYF
D gene: TRBD2; clone size: once; V gene: TRBV5-1; J gene: TRBJ2-5; CDR3 DNA: TGCGCCAGCAGCTTGGCCCCTAGCGGGATCAACCAAGAGACCCAGTACTTC; CDR3 protein: CASSLAPSGINQETQYF
D gene: -; clone size: -; V gene: TRBV6-5; J gene: TRBJ2-3; CDR3 DNA: TGTGCCATCCTACAGGGAGGGTCGTCAGATACGCAGTATTTT; CDR3 protein: CAILQGGSSDTQYF
D gene: -; clone size: -; V gene: TRBV18; J gene: TRBJ1-3; CDR3 DNA: TGTGCCAGCTCACCGGGGCCCGCTGGAAACACCATATATTTT; CDR3 protein: CASSPGPAGNTIYF
D gene: TRBD2; clone size: -; V gene: TRBV7-6; J gene: TRBJ2-7; CDR3 DNA: TGTGCCAGCAGCTTAGGGACTAGCGACACCTACGAGCAGTACTTC; CDR3 protein: CASSLGTSDTYEQYF
D gene: TRBD2; clone size: -; V gene: TRBV7-2; J gene: TRBJ2-3; CDR3 DNA: TGTGCCAGCAGCTTAAGTAGGGGGGGACTAGCGGGAACAGATACGCAGTATTTT; CDR3 protein: CASSLSRGGLAGTDTQYF
D gene: TRBD1; clone size: -; V gene: TRBV2; J gene: TRBJ1-6; CDR3 DNA: TGTGCCACCCACCGGGACAGAGGATCACCCCTCCACTTT; CDR3 protein: CATHRDRGSPLHF
D gene: TRBD1; clone size: -; V gene: TRBV29-1; J gene: TRBJ1-1; CDR3 DNA: TGCAGCGTTGGGACAGGGCAGGAGAACACTGAAGCTTTCTTT; CDR3 protein: CSVGTGQENTEAFF
D gene: TRBD2; clone size: -; V gene: TRBV10-3; J gene: TRBJ2-4; CDR3 DNA: TGTGCCATCAGTGAGGCTGGGACTAGCGGGAGGACCAAAAACATTCAGTACTTC; CDR3 protein: CAISEAGTSGRTKNIQYF
D gene: TRBD1; clone size: -; V gene: TRBV27; J gene: TRBJ2-7; CDR3 DNA: TGTGCCAGCAGTCAAACCGGGACAGAAATATACGAGCAGTACTTC; CDR3 protein: CASSQTGTEIYEQYF
D gene: TRBD1; clone size: once; V gene: TRBV6-5; J gene: TRBJ1-5; CDR3 DNA: TGTGCCACCCTTACGACAGGGGGAAGTCAGCCCCAGCATTTT; CDR3 protein: CATLTTGGSQPQHF
D gene: TRBD2; clone size: many; V gene: TRBV6-1; J gene: TRBJ2-7; CDR3 DNA: TGTGCCAGCAGTGAACGGGGGGAGGGCAGCTACGAGCAGTACTTC; CDR3 protein: CASSERGEGSYEQYF
D gene: TRBD1; clone size: -; V gene: TRBV30; J gene: TRBJ2-2; CDR3 DNA: TGTGCCTGGAGCGTGGGACAGGTTAATCGCGGGGAGCTGTTTTTT; CDR3 protein: CAWSVGQVNRGELFF
D gene: -; clone size: -; V gene: TRBV27; J gene: TRBJ2-1; CDR3 DNA: TGTGCCAGCAGTCTAAGACAGAACTTAGAGCAGTTCTTC; CDR3 protein: CASSLRQNLEQFF
D gene: -; clone size: few; V gene: TRBV12-3/TRBV12-4; J gene: TRBJ1-3; CDR3 DNA: TGTGCCAGCAGTTCGACAGGAAACACCATATATTTT; CDR3 protein: CASSSTGNTIYF
D gene: TRBD1; clone size: -; V gene: TRBV2; J gene: TRBJ2-7; CDR3 DNA: TGTGCCAGCAGGGGGACAGGGAAAGGCGAGCAGTACTTC; CDR3 protein: CASRGTGKGEQYF
D gene: -; clone size: many; V gene: TRBV28; J gene: TRBJ1-1; CDR3 DNA: TGTGCCAGCAGTCCTATGAACACTGAAGCTTTCTTT; CDR3 protein: CASSPMNTEAFF
D gene: -; clone size: -; V gene: TRBV4-3; J gene: TRBJ2-4; CDR3 DNA: TGCGCCAGCAGCCGGCGGGCGGAGCGGGTAAACATTCAGTACTTC; CDR3 protein: CASSRRAERVNIQYF
D gene: TRBD1; clone size: -; V gene: TRBV19; J gene: TRBJ1-5; CDR3 DNA: TGTGCCAGTAGTACCCGCCGACAGGGAAATCAGCCCCAGCATTTT; CDR3 protein: CASSTRRQGNQPQHF
D gene: -; clone size: once; V gene: TRBV21-1; J gene: TRBJ2-2; CDR3 DNA: TGTGCCAGCAGCAAAGGTCCATCCTCAGCCGGGGAGCTGTTTTTT; CDR3 protein: CASSKGPSSAGELFF
D gene: TRBD2; clone size: few; V gene: TRBV19; J gene: TRBJ2-5; CDR3 DNA: TGTGCCAGTAGTATCGGACTAGCGGGAGGGTTTCAAGAGACCCAGTACTTC; CDR3 protein: CASSIGLAGGFQETQYF
D gene: -; clone size: -; V gene: TRBV28; J gene: TRBJ2-7; CDR3 DNA: TGTGCCAGCAGTTTATTAGGTCATACTCAGGCGAACGAGCAGTACTTC; CDR3 protein: CASSLLGHTQANEQYF
D gene: TRBD1; clone size: -; V gene: TRBV14; J gene: TRBJ1-4; CDR3 DNA: TGTGCCAGCAGCCAAGATGGGACAGGGTATGTAACTAATGAAAAACTGTTTTTT; CDR3 protein: CASSQDGTGYVTNEKLFF
D gene: TRBD2; clone size: few; V gene: TRBV5-4; J gene: TRBJ2-1; CDR3 DNA: TGTGCCAGCAGCCGTACTAGCGGGAGTGTAAATGAGCAGTTCTTC; CDR3 protein: CASSRTSGSVNEQFF
D gene: -; clone size: -; V gene: TRBV10-2; J gene: TRBJ2-7; CDR3 DNA: TGCGCCAGCAGCCCGTCTTACGAGCAGTACTTC; CDR3 protein: CASSPSYEQYF